The sequence of this T cell receptor (beta chain) was determined in a study of human T cells and chemical hapten exposure. Across the whole study: Patches with 0.01% DPC went on the upper back, and the tests were read at 6 days. There were per-sample TCR yield variations, arising mainly from small pooled library volume differences.

Individual cDNA molecules each carried unique molecular identifiers attached by the library. TCRdb recomputed calls from the RACE reads with MiXCR, one row per CDR3 protein. Among roughly 50,000 distinct CDR3 sequences listed, 9.9% were seen once. Points from the study as a whole: TCRs exceeding a frequency of 1 in 1000 stayed unchanged under DPC sensitization.

The CDR3 covers 12 residues. Trimming shortened V by 5 bases and J by 5 bases, and 9 bases separated the two germline ends. This clonotype was picked up a small number of times. Its antigen is not known. Time point specified: patch test 3, about 24 weeks after DPC sensitization. As to treatment: therapeutic diphenylcyclopropenone sensitization with weekly scalp DPC. The sample was whole blood, taken in connection with sensitization to the hapten diphenylcyclopropenone (DPC). The clonotype comes from a woman in her thirties or forties with alopecia areata. Some clones in this sample may be carry-over from other donors' samples. The chain is built from TRBV12-3 or TRBV12-4 and TRBJ2-5; no clear D. CDR3 nucleotides: TGTGCCAGCAGTGGCGGTGGGGAGACCCAGTACTTC. Residues: CASSGGGETQYF.